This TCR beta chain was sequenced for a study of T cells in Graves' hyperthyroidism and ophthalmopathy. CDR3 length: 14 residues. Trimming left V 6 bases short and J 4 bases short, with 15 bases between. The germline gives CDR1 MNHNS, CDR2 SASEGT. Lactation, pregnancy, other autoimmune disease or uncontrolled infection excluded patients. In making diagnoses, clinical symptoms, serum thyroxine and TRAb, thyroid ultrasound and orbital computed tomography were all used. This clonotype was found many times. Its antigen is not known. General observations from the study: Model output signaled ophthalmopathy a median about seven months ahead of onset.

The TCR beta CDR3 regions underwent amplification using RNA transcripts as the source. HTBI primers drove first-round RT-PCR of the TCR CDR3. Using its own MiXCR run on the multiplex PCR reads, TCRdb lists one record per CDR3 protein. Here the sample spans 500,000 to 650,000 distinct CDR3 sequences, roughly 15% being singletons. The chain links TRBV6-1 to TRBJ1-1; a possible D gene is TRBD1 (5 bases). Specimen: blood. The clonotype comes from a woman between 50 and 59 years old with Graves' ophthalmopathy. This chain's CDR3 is CASRLRGRGTEAFF. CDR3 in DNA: TGTGCCAGCAGGTTAAGGGGACGCGGCACTGAAGCTTTCTTT.